A few counts support the clone carrying this T cell receptor (beta chain). The antigen is unknown. The V segment lost 8 bases and the J segment 2 bases; nucleotides outside the gene matches: 11. The CDR3 has 15 amino acids. In germline, CDR1 is LNHNV, CDR2 YYDKDF (reference sequence). This sample is part of a study of beta chain features in type 1 diabetes. Every bit of the isolated RNA underwent reverse transcription, so sequencing read expressed TCRB transcripts. Some clones are missing from TCRdb's copy, which holds only in-frame ones; the method was immunoSEQ multiplex PCR. The sample gives 250,000 to 350,000 clones, roughly an eighth of which show up once; 0.017% is in the top ten. Findings of the study overall: The study found fewer insertions and more deletions at VDJ junctions in type 1 diabetes patients. Shortening that was moderate but significant affected the TCRB CDR3s of Type 1 diabetes patients in all four CD4+ subsets.

J is TRBJ2-7 and V is TRBV15, with 8 positions matching TRBD2. The sequence came from a man aged 25-40 years with type 1 diabetes. The sequencing input was naive CD4+ T cells from blood. The CDR3: CATVSRGTSAYEQYF. CDR3 sequence (DNA): TGTGCCACCGTCTCGAGAGGGACTAGTGCCTACGAGCAGTACTTC.